The TCR beta chain described here comes from a study of radiotherapy plus CTLA-4 blockade in lung cancer. Background on the study: Disease control reached over 30%, with objective responses in over 15%.

Assay: immunoSEQ multiplex PCR; the TCRdb copy retains only in-frame clones and omits some. The sample consists of tens of thousands of clones, 75% to 80% of them appearing once. Notes on the study in general: Interferon-beta, together with early blood T cell clone dynamics, reportedly best predicted response. Peripheral blood showed expansion of tumor-derived TCR clones after radiotherapy and ipilimumab.

Patients with chemo-refractory metastatic non-small-cell lung cancer received focal radiation plus CTLA-4 blockade with ipilimumab. On this clone itself: Its cognate antigen is unknown.

Trimming stripped 7 bases from V and 2 bases from J, with 19 bases between. Germline V lookup: CDR1 SNHLY, CDR2 FYNNEI. The CDR3 contains 16 residues. The sequences come from peripheral blood, collected from a patient treated with radiotherapy plus ipilimumab. The chain is built from TRBV2 and TRBJ2-3; tentatively, D is TRBD2 (7 bases). This clonotype originated in a human donor with non-small cell lung cancer whose response to radiotherapy plus ipilimumab could not be evaluated. In DNA form, the CDR3 reads TGTGCCAGCACAATGGAAGGGGGGGCCCTCACAGATACGCAGTATTTT. Translated: CASTMEGGALTDTQYF.